The clone carrying this TCR beta chain has at least ten counts. What it binds is not known. This beta chain was picked up by a library intended for alpha chains and is off target, so its count carries little meaning. Stated time point: sample taken at primary tumor resection. The 70 or so donors had untreated early-stage non-small cell lung cancer. Sequencing of whole RNA from tumor, nontumor lung or frozen PBMC involved no sorting. This specimen belongs to a study of spatial heterogeneity in lung cancer. Overall study results and limits: It was found that expanded intratumoral alpha and beta TCR counts tracked tumor mutation counts. Among tumor T cells, estimated coverage was approximately 7% for alpha chains and 13% to 15% for beta chains.

Germline trimming cut 8 bases from V and 7 bases from J; bases unmatched to any gene: 4. This CDR3 has 13 residues. CDR1 and CDR2 (germline): LNHDA, SQIVND (reference sequence). All TCR cDNA molecules were individually tagged with a unique molecular identifier. TCRdb re-called the 5' RACE reads through MiXCR, storing one row per CDR3 protein. This table has roughly 7,000 distinct CDR3 sequences, 11% to 15% appearing once. The receptor comes from a female donor with early-stage non-small cell lung cancer. The chain joins TRBV19 to TRBJ1-6, with 8 positions matching TRBD1. Sequenced material: lung tumor tissue, taken at surgery. CDR3: CASCWTGNSPLHF. The DNA of the CDR3 is TGTGCCAGTTGTTGGACAGGGAATTCACCCCTCCACTTT.